The rows below give T cell receptor beta chains drawn from one sample of a study of read filtering for tumor transcriptome and immune sequencing. A single record per CDR3 protein comes from TCRdb applying MiXCR to the reads. Of some 80,000 distinct CDR3 sequences listed, about 12% are singletons. The sample taken for sequencing was a population of CD138-negative cells sorted from bone marrow. These receptors all come from a donor at least 40 years old with multiple myeloma. Both conserved end residues are part of each CDR3. A D gene is named only where the DNA matches it firmly. Where a row states a size, it is once, few, many or the class of an expanded clone; other rows omit it.

abundance	v_gene	d_gene	j_gene	CDR3nt	CDR3aa
many	TRBV5-1	TRBD1	TRBJ2-5	TGCGCCAGCAGCCAACAAGGACAGGCCCAAGAGACCCAGTACTTC	CASSQQGQAQETQYF
many	TRBV5-1	TRBD2	TRBJ2-1	TGCGCCAGCAGCGTATTAGCGGGAGTCTCCTACAATGAGCAGTTCTTC	CASSVLAGVSYNEQFF
many	TRBV2	.	TRBJ1-1	TGTGCCAGCGGACGGGGGGGCCCGATGAACACTGAAGCTTTCTTT	CASGRGGPMNTEAFF
many	TRBV7-8	TRBD2	TRBJ2-5	TGTGCCAGCAGCTTAGTTAGCGGGGTCCCGGGGGAGACCCAGTACTTC	CASSLVSGVPGETQYF
many	TRBV5-6	TRBD1	TRBJ2-7	TGTGCCAGCAGTCCCGTCCCCGGGACAGGGACCTACGAGCAGTACTTC	CASSPVPGTGTYEQYF
few	TRBV10-3	.	TRBJ1-3	TGTGCCATCACTACACAACCCGCGAGCGCTGGAAACACCATATATTTT	CAITTQPASAGNTIYF
many	TRBV6-1	.	TRBJ1-4	TGTGCCAGCAGTGGGGCCAGTGAAAAACTGTTTTTT	CASSGASEKLFF
many	TRBV28	.	TRBJ1-1	TGTGCCAGCAGTTCCCGGGGCAGCCTTGAAGCTTTCTTT	CASSSRGSLEAFF
many	TRBV2	.	TRBJ2-5	TGTGCCAGCACCCGTACCGCCCAAGAGACCCAGTACTTC	CASTRTAQETQYF
many	TRBV4-2	TRBD2	TRBJ2-1	TGTGCCAGCAGCCAAGAAGAGCGGGATTACAATGAGCAGTTCTTC	CASSQEERDYNEQFF
few	TRBV12-3/TRBV12-4	TRBD1	TRBJ2-3	TGTGCCAGCAGACATAGTCCCGGGACAGGGAATGGTCGGGCAGATACGCAGTATTTT	CASRHSPGTGNGRADTQYF
few	TRBV20-1	.	TRBJ2-2	TGCAGTGCTAGTTTGACTAACACCGGGGAGCTGTTTTTT	CSASLTNTGELFF
many	TRBV10-1	TRBD2	TRBJ2-1	TGCGCCAGCAGTGAACTAGCGGGGCCCAGCAATGAGCAGTTCTTC	CASSELAGPSNEQFF
many	TRBV5-5	.	TRBJ2-7	TGTGCCAGCAGCCCCAACGGGGCTTACGAGCAGTACTTC	CASSPNGAYEQYF
many	TRBV29-1	.	TRBJ2-2	TGCAGCGTTGTGGCAGGGTGGACCGGGGAGCTGTTTTTT	CSVVAGWTGELFF
many	TRBV5-1	.	TRBJ2-3	TGCGCCAGCAGCTTGATGGGGGGACAGAGCACAGATACGCAGTATTTT	CASSLMGGQSTDTQYF
many	TRBV7-9	TRBD2	TRBJ2-7	TGTGCCAGCAGCGTAGGACTAGCGGGAGCCTACGAGCAGTACTTC	CASSVGLAGAYEQYF
many	TRBV7-2	TRBD2	TRBJ2-3	TGTGCCAGCAGTCGTCGGATAGCGGGGAGCACAGATACGCAGTATTTT	CASSRRIAGSTDTQYF
many	TRBV28	.	TRBJ1-1	TGTGCCAGCATAACGGGGGGGGGGCCCTCTAGGAACACTGAAGCTTTCTTT	CASITGGGPSRNTEAFF
many	TRBV5-1	.	TRBJ2-6	TGCGCCAGCAGCTTGGATGGGGCCAACGTCCTGACTTTC	CASSLDGANVLTF
few	TRBV28	TRBD1	TRBJ2-3	TGTGCCAGCAGCACCCCGGCGGGACAGGGGGGAACAGATACGCAGTATTTT	CASSTPAGQGGTDTQYF
.	TRBV2	TRBD2	TRBJ2-1	TGTGCCAGCAATGAACTAGCGGGAGACAATGAGCAGTTCTTC	CASNELAGDNEQFF
.	TRBV27	.	TRBJ1-5	TGTGCCAGCAGTCCGCAGAATAGCAATCAGCCCCAGCATTTT	CASSPQNSNQPQHF
many	TRBV3-1	.	TRBJ2-1	TGTGCCAGCAGCCAAGAATATCGCTACAATGAGCAGTTCTTC	CASSQEYRYNEQFF
.	TRBV11-2	.	TRBJ2-1	TGTGCCAGCAGCTTAGTGGTAGGAGGATACAATGAGCAGTTCTTC	CASSLVVGGYNEQFF
many	TRBV7-8	TRBD1	TRBJ2-6	TGTGCCAGCAGCCATATACAGGGGGCGCGCGGGGCCAACGTCCCGACTTTC	CASSHIQGARGANVPTF
once	TRBV20-1	.	TRBJ2-2	TGCAGTGCTAGTCCGACGGGTCGCGCGAACACCGGGGAGCTGTTTTTT	CSASPTGRANTGELFF
many	TRBV19	TRBD1	TRBJ2-7	TGTGCCAGTAGTCTGCGACAGGGAGAAACTTACGAGCAGTACTTC	CASSLRQGETYEQYF
many	TRBV7-3	.	TRBJ2-1	TGTGCCAGCAGCTTAGGTGGGACCAGCGGGCATGAGCAGTTCTTC	CASSLGGTSGHEQFF
many	TRBV5-1	.	TRBJ2-7	TGCGCCAGCAGCTTTTTACAGATCAATGATGAGCAGTACTTC	CASSFLQINDEQYF
many	TRBV10-3	TRBD2	TRBJ2-1	TGTGCCATCAGTGATGGTAGCGGGAGTTTGAGCTCCTACAATGAGCAGTTCTTC	CAISDGSGSLSSYNEQFF
many	TRBV11-3	.	TRBJ1-4	TGTGCCAGCAGCTTAGGGGGGACGTATGAAAAACTGTTTTTT	CASSLGGTYEKLFF
.	TRBV5-1	TRBD2	TRBJ2-5	TGCGCCAGCAGCTTGGCCGGGGGACTAGCACAAGAGACCCAGTACTTC	CASSLAGGLAQETQYF
many	TRBV6-2/TRBV6-3	TRBD1	TRBJ1-4	TGTGCCAGCTGGACAGGGGGAGCTCAAAATGAAAAACTGTTTTTT	CASWTGGAQNEKLFF
many	TRBV28	.	TRBJ2-4	TGTGCCAGCCGAGGCTCGGGTCGTCGATCGGGCATTCAGTACTTC	CASRGSGRRSGIQYF
many	TRBV12-3/TRBV12-4	TRBD2	TRBJ2-7	TGTGCCAGCAGTGCCTCCGTGGGGGGGAATCGGGTTTACGAGCAGTACTTC	CASSASVGGNRVYEQYF
many	TRBV20-1	TRBD2	TRBJ2-5	TGCAGTGCTCCGGCCCTAGCGGGAGGAAGAGAGACCCAGTACTTC	CSAPALAGGRETQYF
many	TRBV7-9	.	TRBJ1-1	TGTGCCAGCAGCTTAGACAGGAACACTGAAGCTTTCTTT	CASSLDRNTEAFF
few	TRBV29-1	.	TRBJ1-3	TGCAGCGTTGAAGCGGGGTTGGGAAACACCATATATTTT	CSVEAGLGNTIYF
many	TRBV6-2/TRBV6-3	TRBD2	TRBJ2-1	TGTGCCAGCAGCTCGATAGCGGGAGGTGAACGCAATGAGCAGTTCTTC	CASSSIAGGERNEQFF
few	TRBV5-1	.	TRBJ2-7	TGCGCCAGCAGCGCAGACACCTACGGCCACGAGCAGTACTTC	CASSADTYGHEQYF
many	TRBV29-1	.	TRBJ2-7	TGCAGCGTTGACGCGGGGCCTGGGGGCGAGCAGTACTTC	CSVDAGPGGEQYF
many	TRBV11-2	.	TRBJ1-4	TGTGCCAGCAGCTTGGCGGGGGCTTCAACTAATGAAAAACTGTTTTTT	CASSLAGASTNEKLFF
many	TRBV20-1	TRBD2	TRBJ2-7	TGCAGTGCTAGGAGGCTAGCGGTATTGGGGGAGCAGTACTTC	CSARRLAVLGEQYF
many	TRBV20-1	.	TRBJ1-4	TGCAGTGCTAGCCGACAGCCAACTAATGAAAAACTGTTTTTT	CSASRQPTNEKLFF
.	TRBV5-1	.	TRBJ1-5	TGCGCCAGCAGCTTGGGGGTCGGTAGCAATCAGCCCCAGCATTTT	CASSLGVGSNQPQHF
.	TRBV7-3	.	TRBJ2-3	TGTGCCAGCAGCGAGGGAGTCCTTCAGAGAGGAGATACGCAGTATTTT	CASSEGVLQRGDTQYF
many	TRBV7-9	TRBD1	TRBJ2-6	TGTGCCAGCATCGGAGGGACAGGGCCCTGGAGCGTCCTGACTTTC	CASIGGTGPWSVLTF